This TCR beta chain was captured in a study of early T cells in non-severe SARS-CoV-2 infection. Study context: Alpha and beta chains were unpaired, from unsorted whole-blood bulk RNA.

This clonotype was seen ten or more times. CDR1 is MGHRA, CDR2 YSYEKL, per germline. The CDR3 is 16 residues long. With 0 bases removed from V and 2 bases from J, the gap between germline ends came to 11 bases. Individually, cDNA molecules had unique molecular identifiers attached to them. TCRdb re-analysed the 5' RACE reads in MiXCR, keeping a single row per CDR3 protein. The sample lists about 25,000 distinct CDR3 sequences; 4.5% to 7% were seen once. The sequenced sample consisted of whole blood. This chain uses TRBV4-1 with TRBJ1-3; perhaps TRBD1 as D (6 bases). The TCR comes from an adult who was a healthcare worker with PCR-confirmed SARS-CoV-2 infection or an uninfected control (not recorded which). This CDR3 reads CASSQDRRGPGNTIYF. The DNA of the CDR3 is TGCGCCAGCAGCCAAGATCGCCGGGGGCCTGGAAACACCATATATTTT.